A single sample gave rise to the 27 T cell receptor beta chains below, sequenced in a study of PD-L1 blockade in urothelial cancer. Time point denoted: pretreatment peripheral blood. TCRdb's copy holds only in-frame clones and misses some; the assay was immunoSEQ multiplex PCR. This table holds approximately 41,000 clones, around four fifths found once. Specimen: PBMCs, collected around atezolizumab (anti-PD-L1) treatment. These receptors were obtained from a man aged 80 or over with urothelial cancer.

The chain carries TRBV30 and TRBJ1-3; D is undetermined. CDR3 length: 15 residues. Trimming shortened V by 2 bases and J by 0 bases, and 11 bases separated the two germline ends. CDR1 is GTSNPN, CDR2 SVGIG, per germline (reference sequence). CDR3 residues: CAWSSRGYSGNTIYF. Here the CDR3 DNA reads TGTGCCTGGAGTTCTCGGGGTTACTCTGGAAACACCATATATTTT.

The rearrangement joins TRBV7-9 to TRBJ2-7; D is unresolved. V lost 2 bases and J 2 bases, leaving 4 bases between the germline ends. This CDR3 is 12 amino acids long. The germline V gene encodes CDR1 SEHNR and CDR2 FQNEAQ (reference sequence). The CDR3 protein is CASSLSTYEQYF. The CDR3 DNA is TGTGCCAGCAGCTTATCCACCTACGAGCAGTACTTC.

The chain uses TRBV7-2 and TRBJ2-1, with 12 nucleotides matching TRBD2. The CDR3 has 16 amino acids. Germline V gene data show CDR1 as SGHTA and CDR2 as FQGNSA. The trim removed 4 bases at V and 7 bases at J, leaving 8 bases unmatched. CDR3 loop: CASSYQTSGSQNEQFF. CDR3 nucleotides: TGTGCCAGCAGCTACCAGACTAGCGGGAGTCAGAATGAGCAGTTCTTC.

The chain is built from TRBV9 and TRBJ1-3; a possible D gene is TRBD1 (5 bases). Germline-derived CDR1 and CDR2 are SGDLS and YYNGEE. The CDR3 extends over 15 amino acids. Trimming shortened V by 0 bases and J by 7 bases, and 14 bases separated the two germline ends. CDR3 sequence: CASSVGRGRWNTIYF. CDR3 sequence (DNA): TGTGCCAGCAGCGTAGGGAGGGGCCGGTGGAACACCATATATTTT.

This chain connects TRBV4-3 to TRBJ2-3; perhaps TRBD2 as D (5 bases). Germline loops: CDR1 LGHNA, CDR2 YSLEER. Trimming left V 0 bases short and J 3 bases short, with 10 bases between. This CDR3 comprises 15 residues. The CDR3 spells CASSQDRTPTDTQYF. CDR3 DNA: TGCGCCAGCAGCCAAGACAGGACTCCAACAGATACGCAGTATTTT.

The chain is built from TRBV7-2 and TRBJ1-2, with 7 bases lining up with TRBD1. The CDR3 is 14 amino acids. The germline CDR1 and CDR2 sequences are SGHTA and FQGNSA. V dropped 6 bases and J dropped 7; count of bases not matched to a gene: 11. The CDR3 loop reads CASSRQGGQPGYTF. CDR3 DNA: TGTGCCAGCAGTAGACAGGGCGGGCAACCTGGCTACACCTTC.

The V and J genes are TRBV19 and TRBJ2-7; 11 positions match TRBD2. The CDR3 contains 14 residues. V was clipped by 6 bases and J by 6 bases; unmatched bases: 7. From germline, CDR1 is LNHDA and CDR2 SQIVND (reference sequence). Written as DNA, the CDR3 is TGTGCCAGTAGGTCCCAGGGGACTAGCGGCGAGCAGTACTTC. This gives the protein CASRSQGTSGEQYF.

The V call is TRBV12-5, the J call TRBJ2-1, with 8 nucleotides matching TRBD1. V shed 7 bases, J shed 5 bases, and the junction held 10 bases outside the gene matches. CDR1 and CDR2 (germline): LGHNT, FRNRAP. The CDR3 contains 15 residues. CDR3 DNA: TGTGCTAGTGCCCAAGGACAGGGAGGAAACAATGAGCAGTTCTTC. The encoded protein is CASAQGQGGNNEQFF.

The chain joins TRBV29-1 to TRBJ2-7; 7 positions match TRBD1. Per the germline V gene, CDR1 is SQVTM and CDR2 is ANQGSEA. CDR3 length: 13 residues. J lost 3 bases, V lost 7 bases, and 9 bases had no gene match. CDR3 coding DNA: TGCAGCGCCCGACAGGGAGCCGGCTACGAGCAGTACTTC. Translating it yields CSARQGAGYEQYF.

The CDR3, as DNA: TGTGCCAGCAGCGTGCCGGGACAGGGGGCGCTGAGCTATGGCTACACCTTC. Protein sequence: CASSVPGQGALSYGYTF. The chain links TRBV5-4 to TRBJ1-2; the match to TRBD1 covers 12 bases. The V gene end was trimmed by 4 bases and the J gene end by 4 bases; junction bases not matched to a gene: 11. This CDR3 has 17 residues. Germline-derived CDR1 and CDR2 are SGHNT and YYREEE (reference sequence).

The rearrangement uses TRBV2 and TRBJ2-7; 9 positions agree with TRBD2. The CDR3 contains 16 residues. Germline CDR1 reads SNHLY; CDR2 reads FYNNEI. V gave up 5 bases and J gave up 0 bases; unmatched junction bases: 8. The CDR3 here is CASSRLAGTSSYEQYF. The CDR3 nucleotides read TGTGCCAGCAGTCGCCTAGCGGGGACTAGCTCCTACGAGCAGTACTTC.

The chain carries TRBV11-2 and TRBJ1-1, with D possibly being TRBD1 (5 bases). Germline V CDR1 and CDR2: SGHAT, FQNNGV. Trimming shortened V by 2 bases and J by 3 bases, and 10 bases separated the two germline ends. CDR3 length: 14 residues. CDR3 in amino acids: CASSLIAGDTEAFF. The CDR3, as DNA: TGTGCCAGCAGCTTAATTGCGGGGGACACTGAAGCTTTCTTT.

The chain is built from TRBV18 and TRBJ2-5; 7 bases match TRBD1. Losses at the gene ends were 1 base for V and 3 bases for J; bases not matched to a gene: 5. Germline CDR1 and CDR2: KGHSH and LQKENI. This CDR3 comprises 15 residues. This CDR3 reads CASSPRNTGEETQYF. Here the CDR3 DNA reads TGTGCCAGCTCACCACGGAATACAGGGGAAGAGACCCAGTACTTC.

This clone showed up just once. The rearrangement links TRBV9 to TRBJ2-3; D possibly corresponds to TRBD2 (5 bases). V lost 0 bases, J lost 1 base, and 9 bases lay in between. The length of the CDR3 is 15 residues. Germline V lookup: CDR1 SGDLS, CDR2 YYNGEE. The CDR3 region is CASSVEGGRTDTQYF. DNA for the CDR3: TGTGCCAGCAGCGTAGAAGGCGGGCGCACAGATACGCAGTATTTT.

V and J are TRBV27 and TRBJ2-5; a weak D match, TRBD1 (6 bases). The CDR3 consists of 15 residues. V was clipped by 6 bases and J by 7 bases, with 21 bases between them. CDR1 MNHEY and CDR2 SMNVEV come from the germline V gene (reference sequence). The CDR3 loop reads CASSPEGQTKGTQYF. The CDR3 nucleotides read TGTGCCAGCAGCCCCGAGGGACAAACGAAAGGGACCCAGTACTTC.

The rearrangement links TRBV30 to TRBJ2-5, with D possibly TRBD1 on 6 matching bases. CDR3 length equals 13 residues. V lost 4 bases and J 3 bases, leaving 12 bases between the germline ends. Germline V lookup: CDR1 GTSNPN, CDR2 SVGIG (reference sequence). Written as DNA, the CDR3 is TGTGCCTGGATGGGGGCGGCCGAAGAGACCCAGTACTTC. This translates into CAWMGAAEETQYF. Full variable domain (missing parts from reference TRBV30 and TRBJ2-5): SQTIHQWPATLVQPVGSPLSLECTVEGTSNPNLYWYRQAAGRGLQLLFYSVGIGQISSEVPQNLSASRPQDRQFILSSKKLLLSDSGFYLCAWMGAAEETQYFGPGTRLLVL.

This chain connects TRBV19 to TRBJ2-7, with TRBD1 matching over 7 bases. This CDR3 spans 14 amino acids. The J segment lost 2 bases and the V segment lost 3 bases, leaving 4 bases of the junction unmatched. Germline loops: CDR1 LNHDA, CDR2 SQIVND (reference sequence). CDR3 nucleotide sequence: TGTGCCAGTAGTATGGGGGACAGAACCTACGAGCAGTACTTC. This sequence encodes CASSMGDRTYEQYF. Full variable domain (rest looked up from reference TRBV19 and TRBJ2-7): DGGITQSPKYLFRKEGQNVTLSCEQNLNHDAMYWYRQDPGQGLRLIYYSQIVNDFQKGDIAEGYSVSREKKESFPLTVTSAQKNPTAFYLCASSMGDRTYEQYFGPGTRLTVT.

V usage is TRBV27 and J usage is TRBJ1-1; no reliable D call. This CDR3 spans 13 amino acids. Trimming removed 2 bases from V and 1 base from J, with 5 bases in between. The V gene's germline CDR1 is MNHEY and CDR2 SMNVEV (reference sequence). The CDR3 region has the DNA TGTGCCAGCAGTTTAAGAGAGAACACTGAAGCTTTCTTT. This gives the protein CASSLRENTEAFF.

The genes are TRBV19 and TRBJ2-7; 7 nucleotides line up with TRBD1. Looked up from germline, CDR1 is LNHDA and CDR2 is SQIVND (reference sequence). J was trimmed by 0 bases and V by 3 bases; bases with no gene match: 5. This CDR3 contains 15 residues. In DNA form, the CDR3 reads TGTGCCAGTAGTATGCGACAGGGAAGCTCCTACGAGCAGTACTTC. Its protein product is CASSMRQGSSYEQYF.

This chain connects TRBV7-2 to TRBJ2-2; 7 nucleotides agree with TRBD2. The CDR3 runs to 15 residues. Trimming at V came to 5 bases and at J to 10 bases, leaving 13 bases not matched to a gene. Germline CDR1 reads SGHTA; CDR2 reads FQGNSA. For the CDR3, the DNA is TGTGCCAGCAGCCCGTCGGGACTACGGGTCCAGGAGCTGTTTTTT. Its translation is CASSPSGLRVQELFF.

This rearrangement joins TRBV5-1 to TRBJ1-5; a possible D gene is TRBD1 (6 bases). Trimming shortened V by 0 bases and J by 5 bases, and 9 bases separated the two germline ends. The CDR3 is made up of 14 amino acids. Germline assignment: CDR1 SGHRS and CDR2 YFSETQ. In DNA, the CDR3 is TGCGCCAGCAGCTTGGATTCAGGGGATCAGCCCCAGCATTTT. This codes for CASSLDSGDQPQHF.

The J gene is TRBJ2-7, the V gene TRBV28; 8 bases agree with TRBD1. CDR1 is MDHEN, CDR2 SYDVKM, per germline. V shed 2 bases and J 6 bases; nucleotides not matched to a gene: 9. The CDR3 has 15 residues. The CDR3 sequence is CASSLRPGQDPEQYF. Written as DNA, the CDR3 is TGTGCCAGCAGTTTAAGGCCGGGACAGGATCCCGAGCAGTACTTC.

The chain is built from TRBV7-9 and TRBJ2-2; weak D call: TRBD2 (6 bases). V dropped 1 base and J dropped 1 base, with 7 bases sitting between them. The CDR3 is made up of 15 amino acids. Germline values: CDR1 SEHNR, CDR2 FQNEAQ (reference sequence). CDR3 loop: CASSLDSGNTGELFF. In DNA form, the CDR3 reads TGTGCCAGCAGCTTAGATAGCGGGAACACCGGGGAGCTGTTTTTT. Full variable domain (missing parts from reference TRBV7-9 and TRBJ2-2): DTGVSQNPRHKITKRGQNVTFRCDPISEHNRLYWYRQTLGQGPEFLTYFQNEAQLEKSRLLSDRFSAERPKGSFSTLEIQRTEQGDSAMYLCASSLDSGNTGELFFGEGSRLTVL.

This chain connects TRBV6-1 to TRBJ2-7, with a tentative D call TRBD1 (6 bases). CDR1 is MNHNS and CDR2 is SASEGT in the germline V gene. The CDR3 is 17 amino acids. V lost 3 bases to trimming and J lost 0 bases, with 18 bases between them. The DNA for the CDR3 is TGTGCCAGCAGTGATTATTCCACAGGGAGAACCTCCTACGAGCAGTACTTC. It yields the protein CASSDYSTGRTSYEQYF.

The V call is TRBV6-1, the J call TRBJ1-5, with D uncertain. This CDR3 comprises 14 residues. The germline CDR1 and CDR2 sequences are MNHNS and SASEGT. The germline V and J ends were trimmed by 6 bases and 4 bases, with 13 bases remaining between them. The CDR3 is CASREGLGNQPQHF. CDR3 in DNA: TGTGCCAGCAGAGAGGGATTAGGTAATCAGCCCCAGCATTTT.

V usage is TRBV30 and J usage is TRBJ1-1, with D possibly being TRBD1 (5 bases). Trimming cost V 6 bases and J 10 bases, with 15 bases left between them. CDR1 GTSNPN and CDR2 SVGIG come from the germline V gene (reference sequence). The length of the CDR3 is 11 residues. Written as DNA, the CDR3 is TGTGCCTGCGCGGAACAGGTTGGAGCTTTCTTT. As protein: CACAEQVGAFF.

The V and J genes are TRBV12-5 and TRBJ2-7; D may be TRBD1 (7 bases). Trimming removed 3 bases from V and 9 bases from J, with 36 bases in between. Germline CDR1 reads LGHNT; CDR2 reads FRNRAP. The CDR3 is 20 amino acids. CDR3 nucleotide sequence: TGTGCTAGTGGTTTCACAGGGGAGAGTAAGGCGGGATTACCTCTGGGCCGGCAGTACTTC. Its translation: CASGFTGESKAGLPLGRQYF.